This entry lists 5 T cell receptor beta chains sequenced from one sample in a study of T-cell reconstitution after alpha-beta-depleted transplantation in children. It was with unique molecular identifiers that the TCRbeta library was prepared. TCRdb fed the PCR reads into MiXCR, producing one record per CDR3 protein. The sample has 250,000 to 300,000 distinct CDR3 sequences, 9.9% seen once. The starting material was PBMCs from the stem cell graft donor, obtained from the stem cell graft. Receptors originate from a human donor who donated a stem cell graft to a child with SCID.

This clonotype has a handful of counts. V is TRBV20-1 and J is TRBJ2-1; 12 nucleotides align to TRBD2. Trimming took 8 bases from V and 8 from J; bases not matched to a gene: 16. Germline V gene data show CDR1 as DFQATT and CDR2 as SNEGSKA (reference sequence). The CDR3 consists of 16 residues. The CDR3 DNA is TGCAGTATGACTAGCGGGGGAGATATCCCCTGGGATGAGCAGTTCTTC. Its protein is CSMTSGGDIPWDEQFF.

V is TRBV10-3 and J is TRBJ1-5; D gene ambiguous. V lost 2 bases and J 6 bases, leaving 11 bases between the germline ends. The CDR3 is 14 residues long. The germline V gene has CDR1 ENHRY and CDR2 SYGVKD. The CDR3 sequence: CAISEERVGQPQHF. The CDR3 coding sequence is TGTGCCATCAGTGAGGAGCGGGTGGGTCAGCCCCAGCATTTT.

This clonotype was seen only a few times. V and J are TRBV15 and TRBJ2-1, with TRBD2 matching 15 bases. CDR1 LNHNV and CDR2 YYDKDF come from the germline V gene (reference sequence). Trimming removed 4 bases from V and 6 bases from J; junction bases left unmatched: 10. CDR3 length: 18 residues. The CDR3 spells CATSTLIGLAGGTNEQFF. In DNA, the CDR3 is TGTGCCACCAGCACGTTGATCGGACTAGCGGGGGGGACCAATGAGCAGTTCTTC.

In its sample, this clonotype was seen many times. The V gene is TRBV5-1, the J gene TRBJ1-1; no definite D call. The CDR3 spans 13 residues. The germline CDR1 and CDR2 sequences are SGHRS and YFSETQ. The V end lost 2 bases, the J end lost 3 bases, and 8 bases lay between the germline ends. The DNA of the CDR3 is TGCGCCAGCAGCTTCGTTAAGGACACTGAAGCTTTCTTT. Translating it yields CASSFVKDTEAFF. Supplemented by reference TRBV5-1 and TRBJ1-1, the full variable domain reads KAGVTQTPRYLIKTRGQQVTLSCSPISGHRSVSWYQQTPGQGLQFLFEYFSETQRNKGNFPGRFSGRQFSNSRSEMNVSTLELGDSALYLCASSFVKDTEAFFGQGTRLTVV.

The chain is built from TRBV7-9 and TRBJ2-4, with no clear D. The CDR3 loop spans 14 amino acids. Trimming cost V 5 bases and J 3 bases, with 11 bases left between them. The germline gives CDR1 SEHNR, CDR2 FQNEAQ (reference sequence). The CDR3: CASSRPDGKNIQYF. The CDR3 nucleotides are TGTGCCAGCAGCCGCCCTGACGGCAAAAACATTCAGTACTTC.